One and the same sample provided the 10 T cell receptor beta chains below, sequenced in a study of post-analysis software for immune sequencing data. The antigens for these receptors are not known. Study outcomes and limitations: TRBV5-6, TRBV5-1 and TRBV20-1 were among four or five TRBV segments more frequent in patients than controls.

Prepared libraries of TCR beta cDNA carried unique molecular identifiers. TCRdb fed the PCR reads into MiXCR, producing one record per CDR3 protein. The sample has 450,000 to 700,000 distinct CDR3 sequences; around 40% are singletons. Sequenced material: blood. The receptors were sampled from a girl under 18 with multiple sclerosis.

The V and J genes are TRBV7-6 and TRBJ2-5; TRBD1 might be the D (6 bases). V gave up 5 bases and J gave up 5 bases, with 18 bases separating them. CDR1 and CDR2 (germline): SGHVS, FNYEAQ. This CDR3 spans 15 amino acids. The CDR3 region is CASSQPGQVFETQYF. CDR3 nucleotides: TGTGCCAGCAGCCAGCCGGGACAAGTGTTTGAGACCCAGTACTTC.

This chain uses TRBV7-2 with TRBJ2-7; 11 bases match TRBD2. J was trimmed by 3 bases and V by 1 base; bases with no gene match: 8. From germline, CDR1 is SGHTA and CDR2 FQGNSA. The CDR3 has 17 residues. The DNA of the CDR3 is TGTGCCAGCAGCTTAGTAGCGGGAGGGCCTCCGGGCTACGAGCAGTACTTC. It encodes CASSLVAGGPPGYEQYF.

This clonotype has at least ten counts. Relative to the germline gene, one junction end is altered; a read error may explain this. The V call is TRBV5-1, the J call TRBJ1-2; D remains unclear. The length of the CDR3 is 12 residues. Germline CDR1 and CDR2: SGHRS and YFSETQ. The CDR3 spells CASSLDGYGYTF. CDR3 DNA sequence: TGTGCCAGCAGCTTGGACGGATATGGCTACACCTTC.

The V gene is TRBV12-3 or TRBV12-4, the J gene TRBJ1-5, with 9 bases identical to TRBD1. The CDR3 totals 14 residues. V gave up 6 bases and J gave up 5 bases; unmatched junction bases: 5. CDR3 DNA: TGTGCCAGCAGGTCGGGGACAGGGTATCAGCCCCAGCATTTT. Translation: CASRSGTGYQPQHF.

The chain recombines TRBV20-1 with TRBJ2-3; D might be TRBD1 (6 bases). This CDR3 region has 16 residues. Trimming cost V 1 base and J 6 bases, with 20 bases left between them. Germline loops: CDR1 DFQATT, CDR2 SNEGSKA (reference sequence). CDR3 sequence reads: CSARAKRPGDGDTQYF. The CDR3 DNA is TGCAGTGCTAGAGCCAAACGGCCAGGGGATGGGGATACGCAGTATTTT.

The chain recombines TRBV5-1 with TRBJ2-5; D remains unclear. The CDR3 has 15 amino acids. In germline, CDR1 is SGHRS, CDR2 YFSETQ. V lost 0 bases to trimming and J lost 11 bases, with 20 bases between them. The CDR3 bases are TGCGCCAGCAGCTTGGTCTGGCATCCACACAATGAGCAGTACTTC. This codes for CASSLVWHPHNEQYF.

This clonotype was counted only a few times. The chain couples TRBV5-1 to TRBJ1-2, with a weak D call TRBD1 (6 bases). V lost 4 bases and J lost 4, with 17 bases in between. The CDR3 loop spans 15 amino acids. Germline loops: CDR1 SGHRS, CDR2 YFSETQ. The CDR3 here is CASSPYRDGSYGYTF. In DNA, the CDR3 is TGCGCCAGCAGCCCGTACAGGGATGGCAGCTATGGCTACACCTTC.

The V gene is TRBV6-5, the J gene TRBJ2-5; the D gene is possibly TRBD1 (5 bases). Trimming took off 0 bases at V and 11 bases at J, with 22 bases between the two ends. This CDR3 has 16 residues. CDR1 MNHEY and CDR2 SVGAGI come from the germline V gene. The CDR3 sequence is CASSYSIGAKYNEQYF. DNA of the CDR3: TGTGCCAGCAGTTACTCGATAGGGGCAAAGTACAATGAGCAGTACTTC.

The chain joins TRBV5-1 to TRBJ1-1; 11 positions agree with TRBD1. CDR3 length: 15 amino acids. Germline lookup yields CDR1 SGHRS and CDR2 YFSETQ. Trimming cost V 5 bases and J 5 bases; bases outside gene matches: 8. The CDR3 loop is CASRPRTGGGTEAFF. The CDR3 DNA sequence: TGCGCCAGCAGACCACGGACAGGGGGCGGAACTGAAGCTTTCTTT.

This chain joins TRBV24-1 and TRBJ2-2; D not resolved. The CDR3 covers 11 residues. Germline assignment: CDR1 KGHDR and CDR2 SFDVKD. Deletions cut 9 bases from V and 3 bases from J, with 4 bases between. This chain's CDR3 is CATGHTGELFF. The DNA for the CDR3 is TGTGCCACCGGCCACACCGGGGAGCTGTTTTTT.